This T cell receptor (beta chain) derives from a study of control samples from healthy donors and cancer patients. Using immunoSEQ multiplex PCR, the repertoire was profiled, and TCRdb retains in-frame clones only, with some absent. Of approximately 140,000 clones listed, about nine tenths are singletons. The clonotype comes from a woman aged 30 to 39 in good health. Sequencing was done on a sample of blood.

As DNA, the CDR3 is TGTGCCAGTAGTCGGCGGGTCACAGATACGCAGTATTTT. Encoded protein: CASSRRVTDTQYF. The chain is built from TRBV19 and TRBJ2-3; D possibly corresponds to TRBD2 (5 bases). In germline, CDR1 is LNHDA, CDR2 SQIVND (reference sequence). V lost 5 bases and J lost 2, with 8 bases in between. The CDR3 has 13 residues.